This TCR beta chain was sequenced during a study of T cell repertoires in cytomegalovirus infection. Germline loops: CDR1 MNHEY, CDR2 SMNVEV (reference sequence). The length of the CDR3 is 14 residues. V was trimmed by 6 bases and J by 2 bases, leaving 13 bases between them. From the reads, TCRdb called clonotypes with MiXCR, one entry per CDR3 protein. The sample has around 770,000 distinct CDR3 sequences, about 29% seen once. As for this clonotype: Its antigen is not known.

This chain connects TRBV27 to TRBJ1-2, with D unresolved. This receptor was taken from a human donor in good health (CMV status not recorded). Some clones in this sample may be carry-over from other donors' samples. Sequences were derived from cultured CD8+ T cells from PBMCs, sampled from culture after CMV antigen stimulation. CDR3 coding DNA: TGTGCCAGCAGCGCCGCCCCACTAAACTATGGCTACACCTTC. Translation gives CASSAAPLNYGYTF.